A selection of T cell receptor beta chains follows, all from one sample in a study of blood T cells in healthy people across ages. TCRdb re-analysed the 5' RACE reads in MiXCR, keeping a single row per CDR3 protein. The sample records hundreds of thousands of distinct CDR3 sequences, 43% being singletons. Sequenced material: blood. The receptors originated from a woman aged 55 to 70 in good health. CDR3s include the opening cysteine and the closing phenylalanine or tryptophan. The D gene is left open where the match is weak. Clone sizes are given selectively: once, few, many, or a class where the clone is expanded.

V gene	clone size	D gene	J gene	CDR3 protein	CDR3 DNA
TRBV3-1	.	TRBD2	TRBJ2-1	CASSHSSLAGGYNEQFF	TGTGCCAGCAGCCATTCGTCGCTAGCGGGGGGGTACAATGAGCAGTTCTTC
TRBV5-5	few	TRBD2	TRBJ2-1	CASSQTSGVYNEQFF	TGTGCCAGCAGCCAAACTAGCGGGGTCTACAATGAGCAGTTCTTC
TRBV20-1	.	.	TRBJ2-2	CSARRGNTGELFF	TGCAGTGCCCGGCGGGGAAACACCGGGGAGCTGTTTTTT
TRBV7-3	.	TRBD1	TRBJ2-7	CASSPRGTGFYEQYF	TGTGCCAGCAGCCCAAGGGGGACAGGGTTCTACGAGCAGTACTTC
TRBV7-9	few	.	TRBJ2-4	CASSLKQTLARDIQYF	TGTGCCAGCAGCTTGAAGCAGACTTTAGCAAGGGACATTCAGTACTTC
TRBV7-3	.	.	TRBJ2-1	CASSPMGVSQRRSYNEQFF	TGTGCCAGCAGCCCAATGGGAGTTTCCCAGAGGCGTTCTTACAATGAGCAGTTCTTC
TRBV20-1	.	.	TRBJ2-7	CSARRRDRDHEQYF	TGCAGTGCTAGACGCCGGGACCGGGACCACGAGCAGTACTTC
TRBV18	.	TRBD2	TRBJ2-5	CASSPETSGGNEQYF	TGTGCCAGCTCACCAGAGACTAGCGGGGGAAATGAGCAGTACTTC
TRBV24-1	.	.	TRBJ2-1	CATSGSSRSSYNEQFF	TGTGCCACCAGTGGGTCTAGCCGTAGCTCCTACAATGAGCAGTTCTTC
TRBV28	.	.	TRBJ2-7	CASSSFPRQVSYEQYF	TGTGCCAGCAGTTCATTTCCCCGACAGGTCAGCTACGAGCAGTACTTC
TRBV6-2/TRBV6-3	few	.	TRBJ2-3	CASSSVGVGTDTQYF	TGTGCCAGCAGTTCGGTAGGGGTCGGCACAGATACGCAGTATTTT
TRBV20-1	.	.	TRBJ2-3	CSATEGTDTQYF	TGCAGTGCAACGGAAGGCACAGATACGCAGTATTTT
TRBV12-3/TRBV12-4	.	TRBD2	TRBJ2-4	CASSLALGLAGGPLAKNIQYF	TGTGCCAGCAGTTTAGCGCTAGGCCTAGCGGGAGGGCCTTTAGCCAAAAACATTCAGTACTTC
TRBV25-1	few	.	TRBJ2-1	CASNENSPNEQFF	TGTGCCAGCAACGAGAATAGCCCCAATGAGCAGTTCTTC
TRBV6-5	.	.	TRBJ1-4	CASSYSTSTGAREKLFF	TGTGCCAGCAGTTACTCCACATCGACGGGGGCAAGGGAAAAACTGTTTTTT
TRBV7-3	.	TRBD2	TRBJ2-6	CASSLTSGSGSGANVLTF	TGTGCCAGCAGCTTAACTAGCGGGAGCGGCTCTGGGGCCAACGTCCTGACTTTC
TRBV5-1	.	TRBD1	TRBJ2-1	CASSLEAGTGVYEQFF	TGCGCCAGCAGCTTAGAAGCCGGGACAGGGGTCTATGAGCAGTTCTTC
TRBV6-1	.	TRBD1	TRBJ2-3	CASSTDRGDRTDTQYF	TGTGCCAGCAGTACCGACAGGGGTGATCGCACAGATACGCAGTATTTT
TRBV5-1	.	TRBD1	TRBJ1-2	CASSPEGQEDYTF	TGCGCCAGCAGCCCGGAGGGACAGGAGGACTACACCTTC
TRBV20-1	few	.	TRBJ1-5	CSAREGQSPPYSNQPQHF	TGCAGTGCTAGAGAAGGCCAAAGCCCCCCTTATAGCAATCAGCCCCAGCATTTT
TRBV7-3	.	.	TRBJ2-1	CASSLGWASHNERFF	TGTGCCAGCAGCTTGGGTTGGGCTAGCCACAATGAGCGGTTCTTC
TRBV12-3/TRBV12-4	many	.	TRBJ2-1	CASRPHVAGGGNEQFF	TGTGCCAGCAGGCCCCACGTGGCAGGGGGAGGGAATGAGCAGTTCTTC
TRBV7-2	.	TRBD1	TRBJ2-3	CASSFNRGQGENMQYF	TGTGCCAGCAGCTTTAACCGGGGACAGGGAGAAAATATGCAGTATTTT
TRBV20-1	.	TRBD2	TRBJ2-7	CSVFGLAGGSYNEQYF	TGCAGTGTTTTTGGACTAGCGGGGGGCTCCTACAATGAGCAGTACTTC
TRBV4-3	few	.	TRBJ2-3	CASSQDRVQTDTQYF	TGCGCCAGCAGCCAAGATAGGGTCCAAACAGATACGCAGTATTTT
TRBV25-1	.	.	TRBJ2-1	CASRGPWEWNEQFF	TGTGCCAGCAGGGGCCCGTGGGAGTGGAATGAGCAGTTCTTC
TRBV5-5	once	.	TRBJ1-1	CASSPTSGISTEAFF	TGTGCCAGCAGCCCAACATCAGGGATCTCGACTGAAGCTTTCTTT
TRBV7-9	.	.	TRBJ2-7	CASSNSGSSYEQYF	TGTGCCAGCAGCAATAGCGGAAGCTCCTACGAGCAGTACTTC
TRBV27	many	TRBD2	TRBJ2-7	CASSLSTSGSYEQYF	TGTGCCAGCAGTTTATCGACTAGCGGGAGCTACGAGCAGTACTTC
TRBV6-6	.	TRBD2	TRBJ2-7	CASSETSGGYNEQYF	TGTGCCAGCAGTGAGACTAGCGGAGGCTACAATGAGCAGTACTTC
TRBV12-3/TRBV12-4	once	TRBD2	TRBJ2-1	CASSKRTSGYNEQFF	TGTGCCAGCAGTAAACGGACTAGCGGGTACAATGAGCAGTTCTTC
TRBV20-1	.	.	TRBJ2-7	CSAELGASRSYEQYF	TGCAGTGCTGAACTGGGGGCTAGCAGATCCTACGAGCAGTACTTC
TRBV4-3	.	TRBD1	TRBJ1-2	CTSSQGQGVDYGYTF	TGCACCAGCAGCCAAGGACAGGGAGTAGACTATGGCTACACCTTC
TRBV20-1	few	.	TRBJ1-6	CSASPGGFHSPLHF	TGCAGTGCTAGTCCGGGCGGGTTCCATTCACCCCTCCACTTT
TRBV6-2/TRBV6-3	.	.	TRBJ2-7	CAGALRGSEQYF	TGTGCTGGGGCCCTTCGTGGCTCCGAGCAGTACTTC
TRBV28	few	.	TRBJ2-7	CASSLVGGLSYEQYF	TGTGCCAGCAGTTTAGTAGGGGGGCTCTCCTACGAGCAGTACTTC
TRBV7-2	few	TRBD1	TRBJ1-2	CASSDRGRRSGYTF	TGTGCCAGCAGCGACAGGGGCCGCCGCTCGGGCTACACCTTC
TRBV18	.	TRBD1	TRBJ2-5	CASSPGLGTEKETQYF	TGTGCCAGCTCACCGGGCCTCGGGACAGAGAAAGAGACCCAGTACTTC